This T cell receptor beta chain stems from a study of T cell repertoires in cytomegalovirus infection. Background on the study: The public TCR beta signatures pointed to both CMV infection and matching HLA type.

About this clonotype: Antigen specificity is unknown.

TCRdb used MiXCR to reprocess the reads, holding one entry per CDR3 protein. The profile covers about 330,000 distinct CDR3 sequences, with about 35% appearing a single time and 13% taken by the ten largest. CDR3 length: 15 amino acids. Per germline, CDR1 MDHEN and CDR2 SYDVKM. The ends were cut back, 6 bases at V and 4 bases at J, with 16 bases in the middle. This sequence was found in a human donor in good health (CMV status not recorded). Some clones in this sample may be carry-over from other donors' samples. The chain is built from TRBV28 and TRBJ1-5, with D perhaps TRBD1 (6 bases). The source material was cultured PBMCs, sampled from culture after CMV antigen stimulation. CDR3 DNA sequence: TGTGCCAGCAGACGGGGGACGGACAGAAATCAGCCCCAGCATTTT. Translation: CASRRGTDRNQPQHF. Together with reference TRBV28 and TRBJ1-5, the CDR3 gives the full variable domain: DVKVTQSSRYLVKRTGEKVFLECVQDMDHENMFWYRQDPGLGLRLIYFSYDVKMKEKGDIPEGYSVSREKKERFSLILESASTNQTSMYLCASRRGTDRNQPQHFGDGTRLSIL.